This T cell receptor beta chain emerged from a study of radiotherapy plus CTLA-4 blockade in lung cancer. About the study: Disease control was seen in 25% to 40% of patients, objective responses in approximately 19%.

Alongside CTLA-4 blockade with ipilimumab, patients with chemo-refractory metastatic non-small-cell lung cancer received focal radiation. Study-wide results and caveats: Blood saw expansion of tumor-derived TCR clones after radiotherapy plus ipilimumab. The best predictor of response was reported to be early blood T cell clone dynamics, with interferon-beta.

A word on this clone: Its antigen is as yet unknown.

Trimming cost V 0 bases and J 7 bases; bases outside gene matches: 5. The CDR3 is made up of 15 amino acids. CDR1 and CDR2 from the germline V gene are MGHRA and YSYEKL. Only in-frame clones appear in the TCRdb table, and some are missing; sequencing was by immunoSEQ multiplex PCR. The data show 45,000 to 60,000 clones, more than 75% seen once. This receptor was identified in a human donor with non-small cell lung cancer who had a complete response to radiotherapy plus ipilimumab. The chain has TRBV4-1 and TRBJ2-1; the match to TRBD2 covers 8 bases. This sample comprised peripheral blood, obtained from a patient treated with radiotherapy plus ipilimumab. CDR3 sequence: CASSQDPASGNEQFF. The CDR3 region has the DNA TGCGCCAGCAGCCAAGATCCGGCTAGCGGGAATGAGCAGTTCTTC.